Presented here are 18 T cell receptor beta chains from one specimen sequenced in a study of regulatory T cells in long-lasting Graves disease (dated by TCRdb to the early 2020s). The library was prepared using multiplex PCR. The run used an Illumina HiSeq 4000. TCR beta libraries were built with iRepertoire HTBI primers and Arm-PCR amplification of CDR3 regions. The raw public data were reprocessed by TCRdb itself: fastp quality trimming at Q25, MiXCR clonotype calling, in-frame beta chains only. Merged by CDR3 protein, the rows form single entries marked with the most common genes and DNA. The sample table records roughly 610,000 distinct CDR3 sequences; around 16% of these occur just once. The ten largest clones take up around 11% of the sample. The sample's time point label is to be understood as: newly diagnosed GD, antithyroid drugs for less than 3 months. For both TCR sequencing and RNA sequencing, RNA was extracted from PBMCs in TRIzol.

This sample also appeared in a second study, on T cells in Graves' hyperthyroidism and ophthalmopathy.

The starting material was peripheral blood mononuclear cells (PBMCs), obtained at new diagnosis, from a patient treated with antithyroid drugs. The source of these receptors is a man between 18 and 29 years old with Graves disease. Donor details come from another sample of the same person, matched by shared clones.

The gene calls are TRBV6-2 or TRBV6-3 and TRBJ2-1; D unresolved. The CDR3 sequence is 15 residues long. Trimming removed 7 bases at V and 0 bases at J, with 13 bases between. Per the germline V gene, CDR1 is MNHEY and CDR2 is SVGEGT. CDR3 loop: CASNSHRSSYNEQFF. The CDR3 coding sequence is TGTGCCAGCAACTCGCATAGGAGCTCCTACAATGAGCAGTTCTTC.

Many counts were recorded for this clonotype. CDR3 amino acids: CASSPDRGVTYNEQFF. The CDR3 nucleotides read TGTGCCAGCAGCCCCGACAGGGGTGTCACCTACAATGAGCAGTTCTTC. The chain links TRBV11-2 to TRBJ2-1; 8 bases align to TRBD1. The CDR3 contains 16 residues. Trimming at V came to 5 bases and at J to 2 bases, leaving 8 bases not matched to a gene. Germline V gives CDR1 SGHAT, CDR2 FQNNGV.

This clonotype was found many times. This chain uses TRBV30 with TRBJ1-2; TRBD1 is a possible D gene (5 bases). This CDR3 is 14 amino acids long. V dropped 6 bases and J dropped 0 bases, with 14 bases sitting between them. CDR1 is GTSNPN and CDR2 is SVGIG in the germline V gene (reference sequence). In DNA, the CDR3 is TGTGCCTGTTCGGGACGGCCCGCTAACTATGGCTACACCTTC. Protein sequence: CACSGRPANYGYTF.

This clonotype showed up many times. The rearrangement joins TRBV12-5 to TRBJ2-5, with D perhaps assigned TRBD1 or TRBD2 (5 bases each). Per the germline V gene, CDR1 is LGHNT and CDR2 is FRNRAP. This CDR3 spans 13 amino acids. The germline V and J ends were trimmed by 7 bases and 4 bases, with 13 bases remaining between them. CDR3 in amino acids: CASALLGGETQYF. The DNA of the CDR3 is TGTGCTAGTGCCCTACTTGGGGGAGAGACCCAGTACTTC.

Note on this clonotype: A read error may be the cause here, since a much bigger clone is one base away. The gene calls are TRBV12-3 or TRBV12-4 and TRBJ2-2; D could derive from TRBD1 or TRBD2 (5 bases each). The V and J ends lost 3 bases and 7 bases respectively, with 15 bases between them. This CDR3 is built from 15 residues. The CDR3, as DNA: TGTGCCAGCAGTTTTGCGGGTTCGGACATCGGGGAGCTGTTTTTT. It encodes CASSFAGSDIGELFF.

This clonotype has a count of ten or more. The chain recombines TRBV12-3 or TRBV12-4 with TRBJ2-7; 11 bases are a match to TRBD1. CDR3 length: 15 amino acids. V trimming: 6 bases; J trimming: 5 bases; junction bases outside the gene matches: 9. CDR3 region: CASRKRTGGRDEQYF. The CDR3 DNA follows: TGTGCCAGCAGGAAACGGACAGGGGGCCGGGACGAGCAGTACTTC.

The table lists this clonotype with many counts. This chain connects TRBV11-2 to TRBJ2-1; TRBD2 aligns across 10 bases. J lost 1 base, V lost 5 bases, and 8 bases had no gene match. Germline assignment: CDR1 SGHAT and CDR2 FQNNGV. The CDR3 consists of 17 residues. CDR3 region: CASSQGGLAASYNEQFF. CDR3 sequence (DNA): TGTGCCAGCAGCCAGGGTGGACTAGCGGCATCCTACAATGAGCAGTTCTTC.

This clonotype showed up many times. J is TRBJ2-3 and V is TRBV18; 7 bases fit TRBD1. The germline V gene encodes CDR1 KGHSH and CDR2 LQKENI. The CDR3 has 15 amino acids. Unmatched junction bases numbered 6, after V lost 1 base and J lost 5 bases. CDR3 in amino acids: CASSPRQGMRDTQYF. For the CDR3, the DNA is TGTGCCAGCTCACCACGACAGGGTATGAGAGATACGCAGTATTTT.

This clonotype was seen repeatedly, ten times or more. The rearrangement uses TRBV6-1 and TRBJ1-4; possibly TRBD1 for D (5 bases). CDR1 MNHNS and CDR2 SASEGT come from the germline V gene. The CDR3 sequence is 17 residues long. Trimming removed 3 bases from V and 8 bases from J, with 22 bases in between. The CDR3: CASSETLGAVGREKLFF. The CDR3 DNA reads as TGTGCCAGCAGTGAGACCCTCGGGGCCGTGGGCCGGGAAAAACTGTTTTTT.

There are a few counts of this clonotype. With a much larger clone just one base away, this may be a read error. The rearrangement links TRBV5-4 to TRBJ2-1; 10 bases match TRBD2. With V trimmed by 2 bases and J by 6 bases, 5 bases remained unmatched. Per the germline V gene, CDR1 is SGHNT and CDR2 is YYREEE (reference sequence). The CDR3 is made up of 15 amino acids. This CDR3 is CASSLSLAGVNEQFF. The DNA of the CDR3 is TGTGCCAGCAGCTTAAGTCTAGCGGGAGTCAATGAGCAGTTCTTC.

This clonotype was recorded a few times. The CDR3 sequence is CASSFDQLNTDTQYF. In nucleotides, the CDR3 is TGCGCCAGCAGCTTTGACCAGCTAAACACAGATACGCAGTATTTT. The rearrangement uses TRBV5-1 and TRBJ2-3; unclear D gene. Germline CDR1 and CDR2: SGHRS and YFSETQ. This CDR3 has 15 amino acids. Trimming took off 2 bases at V and 2 bases at J, with 12 bases between the two ends.

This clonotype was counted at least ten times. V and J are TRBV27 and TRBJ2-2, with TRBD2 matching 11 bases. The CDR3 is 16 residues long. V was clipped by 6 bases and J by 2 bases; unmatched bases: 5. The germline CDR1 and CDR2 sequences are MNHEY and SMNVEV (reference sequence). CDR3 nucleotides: TGTGCCAGCAGCTCGGGACTAGCGGCTAACACCGGGGAGCTGTTTTTT. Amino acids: CASSSGLAANTGELFF.

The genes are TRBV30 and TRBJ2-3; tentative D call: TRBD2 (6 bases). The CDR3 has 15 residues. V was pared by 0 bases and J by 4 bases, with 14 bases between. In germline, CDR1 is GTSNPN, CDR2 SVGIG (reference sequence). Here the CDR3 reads CAWSVGLARSDTQYF. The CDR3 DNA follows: TGTGCCTGGAGTGTTGGTCTAGCGAGGTCAGATACGCAGTATTTT.

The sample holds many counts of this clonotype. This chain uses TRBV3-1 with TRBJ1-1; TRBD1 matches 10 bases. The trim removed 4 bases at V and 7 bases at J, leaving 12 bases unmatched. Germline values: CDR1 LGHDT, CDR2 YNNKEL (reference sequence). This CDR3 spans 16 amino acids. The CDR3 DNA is TGTGCCAGCAGCCCCTTTACCGGGACAGGGGTTGGTGAAGCTTTCTTT. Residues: CASSPFTGTGVGEAFF.

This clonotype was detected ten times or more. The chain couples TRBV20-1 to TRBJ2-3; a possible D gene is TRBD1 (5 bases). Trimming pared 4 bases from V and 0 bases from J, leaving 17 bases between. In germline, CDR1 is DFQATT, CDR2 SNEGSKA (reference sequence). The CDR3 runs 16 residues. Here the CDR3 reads CSATPTQGPSTDTQYF. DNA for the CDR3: TGCAGTGCTACCCCGACCCAGGGCCCTAGCACAGATACGCAGTATTTT.

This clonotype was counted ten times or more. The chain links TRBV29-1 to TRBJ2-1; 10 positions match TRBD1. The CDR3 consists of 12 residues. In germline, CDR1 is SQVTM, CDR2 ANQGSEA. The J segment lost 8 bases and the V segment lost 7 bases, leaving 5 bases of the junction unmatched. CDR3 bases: TGCAGCGGATCGACAGGGGGCTATGAGCAGTTCTTC. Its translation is CSGSTGGYEQFF.

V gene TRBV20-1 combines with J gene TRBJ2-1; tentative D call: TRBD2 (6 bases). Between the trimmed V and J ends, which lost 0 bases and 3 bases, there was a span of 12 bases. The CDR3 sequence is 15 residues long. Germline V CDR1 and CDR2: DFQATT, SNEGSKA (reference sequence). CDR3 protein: CSAREVAELYNEQFF. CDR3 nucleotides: TGCAGTGCTAGAGAGGTAGCGGAGCTCTACAATGAGCAGTTCTTC.

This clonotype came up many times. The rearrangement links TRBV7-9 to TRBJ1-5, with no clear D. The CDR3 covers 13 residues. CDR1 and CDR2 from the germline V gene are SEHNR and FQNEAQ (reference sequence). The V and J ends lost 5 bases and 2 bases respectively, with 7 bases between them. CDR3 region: CASSQDGNQPQHF. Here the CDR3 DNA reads TGTGCCAGCAGCCAAGATGGCAATCAGCCCCAGCATTTT.